Below are 10 T cell receptor beta chains sequenced from a single sample in a study of T cell responses to AZD1222 COVID-19 vaccine. TCRdb's copy holds only in-frame clones and misses some; the assay was immunoSEQ multiplex PCR. The repertoire holds 90,000 to 120,000 clones, 85% to 90% seen once, with over 15% in the top ten. Sequencing was performed on peripheral blood, taken on day 0 of AZD1222 vaccination. Receptors originate from an adult in good health.

This sequence joins TRBV18 and TRBJ1-1; no reliable D call. Germline values: CDR1 KGHSH, CDR2 LQKENI. Trimming stripped 0 bases from V and 1 base from J, with 3 bases between. There are 13 residues in the CDR3. The CDR3 is CASSPPQNTEAFF. The CDR3, as DNA: TGTGCCAGCTCACCACCTCAGAACACTGAAGCTTTCTTT.

The chain couples TRBV27 to TRBJ2-1; D may be TRBD2 (6 bases). Trimming cost V 5 bases and J 2 bases, with 16 bases left between them. In germline, CDR1 is MNHEY, CDR2 SMNVEV (reference sequence). CDR3 length: 16 amino acids. This chain's CDR3 is CASSPPGLITYNEQFF. In DNA form, the CDR3 reads TGTGCCAGCAGTCCCCCGGGACTGATTACCTACAATGAGCAGTTCTTC.

This clone was seen once. The rearrangement links TRBV11-3 to TRBJ1-3; TRBD1 agrees at 9 bases. The CDR3 consists of 19 residues. V lost 1 base to trimming and J lost 3 bases; unmatched junction nucleotides: 13. Looked up from germline, CDR1 is SGHNT and CDR2 is YENEEA. The CDR3 region has the DNA TGTGCCAGCAGCTTAGCCACCCTCTCACAGGGGGCGCTTGGAAACACCATATATTTT. Its translation is CASSLATLSQGALGNTIYF.

The V call is TRBV4-2, the J call TRBJ2-7; TRBD1 matches 10 bases. Trimming at V came to 4 bases and at J to 1 base, leaving 4 bases not matched to a gene. This CDR3 has 15 amino acids. Germline V lookup: CDR1 LGHNA, CDR2 YNFKEQ. This CDR3 is CASSREDRGSYEQYF. As DNA, the CDR3 is TGTGCCAGCAGCCGAGAGGACAGGGGGTCCTACGAGCAGTACTTC.

V and J are TRBV3-1 (or the pseudogene TRBV3-2) and TRBJ2-7; no clear D. This CDR3 has 15 amino acids. Trimming removed 2 bases from V and 1 base from J, with 12 bases in between. CDR1 and CDR2 (germline): LGHDT, YNNKEL (reference sequence). CDR3 DNA sequence: TGTGCCAGCAGCCAAATCCCCGGTGGGTCCTACGAGCAGTACTTC. Translated: CASSQIPGGSYEQYF.

This rearrangement joins TRBV3-1 (or the pseudogene TRBV3-2) to TRBJ1-3; possible D gene TRBD1, 5 bases. The CDR3 totals 12 residues. The ends were cut back, 0 bases at V and 9 bases at J, with 6 bases in the middle. CDR1 is LGHDT and CDR2 is YNNKEL in the germline V gene (reference sequence). The CDR3 region has the DNA TGTGCCAGCAGCCAAGAGGGACGCACCATATATTTT. Amino acid sequence: CASSQEGRTIYF.

The rearrangement links TRBV6-5 to TRBJ1-2; maybe TRBD1 (5 bases). Trimming took off 0 bases at V and 6 bases at J, with 8 bases between the two ends. This CDR3 has 13 amino acids. Germline V gene data show CDR1 as MNHEY and CDR2 as SVGAGI. The CDR3 spells CASSYSLQDGYTF. The CDR3 nucleotides are TGTGCCAGCAGTTACTCCTTACAGGATGGCTACACCTTC.

V is TRBV9 and J is TRBJ2-3; D gene uncertain. Germline V CDR1 and CDR2: SGDLS, YYNGEE. The CDR3 runs 14 residues. Trimming stripped 0 bases from V and 2 bases from J, with 7 bases between. The CDR3 region is CASSVVYDTDTQYF. The CDR3 bases are TGTGCCAGCAGCGTAGTTTACGACACAGATACGCAGTATTTT.

This clone occurred a few times. The junction shows a germline mismatch at one end, possibly a read error. V usage is TRBV4-2 and J usage is TRBJ2-7; either TRBD1 or TRBD2 may fit D (5 bases each). This CDR3 spans 13 amino acids. Germline V gene sequence: CDR1 LGHNA, CDR2 YNFKEQ. CDR3 amino acids: CASSRERGESNVF. Here the CDR3 DNA reads TGTGCCAGCAGCCGAGAAAGAGGGGAAAGCAACGTTTTC.

The chain's CDR3 is CASSPPGRGGTEAFF. The CDR3 DNA reads TGTGCCAGCAGCCCTCCCGGGAGGGGGGGCACTGAAGCTTTCTTT. The chain employs TRBV7-9 and TRBJ1-1, with a possible D match to TRBD1 (6 bases). Between the trimmed V and J ends, which lost 5 bases and 4 bases, there was a span of 17 bases. CDR1 SEHNR and CDR2 FQNEAQ come from the germline V gene (reference sequence). The CDR3 covers 15 residues.